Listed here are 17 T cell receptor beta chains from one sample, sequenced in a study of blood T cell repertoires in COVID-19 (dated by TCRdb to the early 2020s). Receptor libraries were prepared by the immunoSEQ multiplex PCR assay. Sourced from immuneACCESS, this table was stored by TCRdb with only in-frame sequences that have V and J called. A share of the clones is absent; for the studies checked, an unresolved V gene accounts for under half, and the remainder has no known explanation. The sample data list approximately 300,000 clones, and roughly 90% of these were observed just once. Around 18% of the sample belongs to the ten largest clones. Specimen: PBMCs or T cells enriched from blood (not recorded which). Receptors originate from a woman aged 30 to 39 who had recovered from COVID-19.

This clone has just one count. Here the CDR3 DNA reads TGTGCCAGCAGCAGCAGGGAGGTGGGAGGCTACACCTTC. Translating it yields CASSSREVGGYTF. The rearrangement uses TRBV11-2 and TRBJ1-2; the D gene is possibly TRBD1 (5 bases). Germline V gene lookup returns CDR1 SGHAT and CDR2 FQNNGV. V gave up 5 bases and J gave up 8 bases, with 15 bases separating them. The CDR3 contains 13 residues. The full variable domain, in which reference TRBV11-2 and TRBJ1-2 provide the parts outside the CDR3, is EAGVAQSPRYKIIEKRQSVAFWCNPISGHATLYWYQQILGQGPKLLIQFQNNGVVDDSQLPKDRFSAERLKGVDSTLKIQPAKLEDSAVYLCASSSREVGGYTFGSGTRLTVV.

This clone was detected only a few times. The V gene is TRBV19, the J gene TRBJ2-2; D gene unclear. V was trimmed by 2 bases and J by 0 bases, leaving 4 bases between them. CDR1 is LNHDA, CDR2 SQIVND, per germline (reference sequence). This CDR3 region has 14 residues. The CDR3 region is CASSISANTGELFF. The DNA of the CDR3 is TGTGCCAGTAGTATAAGCGCGAACACCGGGGAGCTGTTTTTT.

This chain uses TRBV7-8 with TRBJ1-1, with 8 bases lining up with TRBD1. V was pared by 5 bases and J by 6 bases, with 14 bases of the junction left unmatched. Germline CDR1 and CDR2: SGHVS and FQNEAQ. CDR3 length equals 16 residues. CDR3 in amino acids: CASSRGSHGQGAEAFF. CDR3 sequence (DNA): TGTGCCAGCAGCCGCGGAAGCCATGGACAGGGCGCTGAAGCTTTCTTT.

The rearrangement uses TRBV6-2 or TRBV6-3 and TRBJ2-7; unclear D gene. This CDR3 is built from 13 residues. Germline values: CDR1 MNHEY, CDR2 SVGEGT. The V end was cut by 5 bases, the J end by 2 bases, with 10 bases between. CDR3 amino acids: CASSGPAPYEQYF. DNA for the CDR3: TGTGCCAGCAGTGGGCCCGCACCCTACGAGCAGTACTTC.

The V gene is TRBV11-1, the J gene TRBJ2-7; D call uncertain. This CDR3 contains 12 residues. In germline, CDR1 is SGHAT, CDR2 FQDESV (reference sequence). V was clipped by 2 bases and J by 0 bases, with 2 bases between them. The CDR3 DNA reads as TGTGCCAGCAGCTTATACTCCTACGAGCAGTACTTC. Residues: CASSLYSYEQYF.

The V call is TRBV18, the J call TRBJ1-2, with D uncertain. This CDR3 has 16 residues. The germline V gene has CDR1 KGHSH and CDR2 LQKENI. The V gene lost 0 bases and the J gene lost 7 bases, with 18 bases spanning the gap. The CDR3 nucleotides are TGTGCCAGCTCACCACCCGGGGTAGGAACGTCGACTGGCTACACCTTC. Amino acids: CASSPPGVGTSTGYTF.

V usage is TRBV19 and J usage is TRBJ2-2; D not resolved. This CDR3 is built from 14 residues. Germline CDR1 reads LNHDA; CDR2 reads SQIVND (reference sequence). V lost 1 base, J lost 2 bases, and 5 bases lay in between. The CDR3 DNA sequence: TGTGCCAGTAGTATAGCTCCTAACACCGGGGAGCTGTTTTTT. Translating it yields CASSIAPNTGELFF.

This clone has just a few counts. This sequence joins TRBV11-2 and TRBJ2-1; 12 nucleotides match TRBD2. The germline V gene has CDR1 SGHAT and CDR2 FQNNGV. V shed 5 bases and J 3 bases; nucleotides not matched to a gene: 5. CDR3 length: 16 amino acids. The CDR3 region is CASSLASGGDYNEQFF. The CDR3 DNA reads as TGTGCCAGCAGCCTAGCTAGCGGGGGGGACTACAATGAGCAGTTCTTC.

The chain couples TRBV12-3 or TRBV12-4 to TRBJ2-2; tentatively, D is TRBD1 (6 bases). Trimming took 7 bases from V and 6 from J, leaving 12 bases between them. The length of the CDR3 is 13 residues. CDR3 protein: CASTTGIAGELFF. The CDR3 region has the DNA TGTGCCAGCACCACAGGGATCGCCGGGGAGCTGTTTTTT.

The CDR3 nucleotides are TGTGCCAGCTCAAATAACCCCGGGACAGGGGGCAAAGGTGGCTACACCTTC. Its translation is CASSNNPGTGGKGGYTF. V usage is TRBV18 and J usage is TRBJ1-2; 12 nucleotides match TRBD1. The CDR3 covers 17 residues. The junction had 14 bases not matched to a gene; V was cut back by 5 bases and J by 7 bases. Germline V lookup: CDR1 KGHSH, CDR2 LQKENI.

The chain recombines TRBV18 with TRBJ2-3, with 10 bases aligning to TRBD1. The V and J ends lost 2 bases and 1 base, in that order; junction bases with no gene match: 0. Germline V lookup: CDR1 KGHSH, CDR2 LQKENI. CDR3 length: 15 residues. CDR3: CASSPGTGGTDTQYF. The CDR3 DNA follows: TGTGCCAGCTCACCAGGGACAGGGGGCACAGATACGCAGTATTTT.

The chain's CDR3 is CASSLMVALGNTIYF. CDR3 sequence (DNA): TGTGCCAGCAGCCTAATGGTAGCATTAGGAAACACCATATATTTT. V usage is TRBV7-2 and J usage is TRBJ1-3; D gene unclear. V was pared by 5 bases and J by 4 bases, with 15 bases between. This CDR3 has 15 residues. Germline V gene data show CDR1 as SGHTA and CDR2 as FQGNSA.

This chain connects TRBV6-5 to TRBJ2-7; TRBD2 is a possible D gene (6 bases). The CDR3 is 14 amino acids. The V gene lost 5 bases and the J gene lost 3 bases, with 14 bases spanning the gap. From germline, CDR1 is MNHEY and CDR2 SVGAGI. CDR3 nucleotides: TGTGCCAGCAGTCCGGGACCGCGGGGCTACGAGCAGTACTTC. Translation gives CASSPGPRGYEQYF.

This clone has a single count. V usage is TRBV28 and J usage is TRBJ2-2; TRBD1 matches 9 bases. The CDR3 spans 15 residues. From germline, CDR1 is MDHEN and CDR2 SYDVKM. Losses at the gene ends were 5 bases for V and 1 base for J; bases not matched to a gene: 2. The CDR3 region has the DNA TGTGCCAGCAGTCCGGGACAGGGGAACACCGGGGAGCTGTTTTTT. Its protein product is CASSPGQGNTGELFF.

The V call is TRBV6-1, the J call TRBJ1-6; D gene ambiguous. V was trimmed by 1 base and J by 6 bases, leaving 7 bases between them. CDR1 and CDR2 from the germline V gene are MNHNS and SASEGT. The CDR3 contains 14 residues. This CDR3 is CASSEVGLNSPLHF. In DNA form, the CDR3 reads TGTGCCAGCAGTGAAGTCGGACTTAATTCACCCCTCCACTTT.

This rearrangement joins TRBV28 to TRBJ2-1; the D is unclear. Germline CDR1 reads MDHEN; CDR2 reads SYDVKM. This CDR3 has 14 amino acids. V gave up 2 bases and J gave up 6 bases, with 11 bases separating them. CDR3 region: CASSLMVSLNEQFF. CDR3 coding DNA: TGTGCCAGCAGTTTAATGGTTAGTCTCAATGAGCAGTTCTTC.

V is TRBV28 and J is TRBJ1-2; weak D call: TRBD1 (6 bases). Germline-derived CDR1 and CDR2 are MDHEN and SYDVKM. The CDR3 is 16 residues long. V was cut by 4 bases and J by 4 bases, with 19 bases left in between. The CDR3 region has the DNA TGTGCCAGCAGTTCCTCGTCAGGACAGTATATCTATGGCTACACCTTC. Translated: CASSSSSGQYIYGYTF.